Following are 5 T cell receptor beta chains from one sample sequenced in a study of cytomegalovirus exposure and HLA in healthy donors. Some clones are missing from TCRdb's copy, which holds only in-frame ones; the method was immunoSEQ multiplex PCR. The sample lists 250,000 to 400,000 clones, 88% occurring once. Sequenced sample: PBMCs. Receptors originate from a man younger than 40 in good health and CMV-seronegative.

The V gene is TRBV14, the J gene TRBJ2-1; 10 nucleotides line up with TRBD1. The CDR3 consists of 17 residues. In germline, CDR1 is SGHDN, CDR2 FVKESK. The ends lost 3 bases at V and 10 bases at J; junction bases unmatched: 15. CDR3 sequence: CASSQSPGQGRIREQFF. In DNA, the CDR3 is TGTGCCAGCAGCCAGAGCCCGGGACAGGGGCGGATACGGGAGCAGTTCTTC.

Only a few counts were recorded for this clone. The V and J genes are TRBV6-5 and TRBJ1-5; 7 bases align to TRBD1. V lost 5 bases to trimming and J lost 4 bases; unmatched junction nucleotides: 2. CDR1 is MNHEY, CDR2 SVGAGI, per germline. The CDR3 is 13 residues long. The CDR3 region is CASSPTGNQPQHF. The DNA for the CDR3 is TGTGCCAGCAGTCCGACAGGGAATCAGCCCCAGCATTTT.

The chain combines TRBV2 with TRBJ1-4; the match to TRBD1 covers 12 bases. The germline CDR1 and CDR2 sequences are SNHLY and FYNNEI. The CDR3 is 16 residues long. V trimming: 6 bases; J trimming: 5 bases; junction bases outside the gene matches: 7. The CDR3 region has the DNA TGTGCCAGCAGGCTAGGGACAGGGGGCTCCAATGAAAAACTGTTTTTT. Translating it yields CASRLGTGGSNEKLFF.

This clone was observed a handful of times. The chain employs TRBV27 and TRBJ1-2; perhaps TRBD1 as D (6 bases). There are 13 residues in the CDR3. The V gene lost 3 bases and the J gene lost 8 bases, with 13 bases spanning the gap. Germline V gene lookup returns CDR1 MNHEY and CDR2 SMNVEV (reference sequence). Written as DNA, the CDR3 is TGTGCCAGCAGTTTCTTGTCGGGGGGCGGCTACACCTTC. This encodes CASSFLSGGGYTF.

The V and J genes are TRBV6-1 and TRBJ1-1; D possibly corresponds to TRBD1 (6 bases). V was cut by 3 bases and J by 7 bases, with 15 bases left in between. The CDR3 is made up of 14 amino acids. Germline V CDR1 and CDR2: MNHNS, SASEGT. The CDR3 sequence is CASSEMGGANEAFF. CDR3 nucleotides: TGTGCCAGCAGTGAGATGGGGGGGGCGAATGAAGCTTTCTTT.